This T cell receptor beta chain was recovered during a study of blood T cell repertoires in COVID-19. Study information: Samples came from the United States, Italy and Spain, spanning acute and convalescent COVID-19. PBMCs, B-cell-depleted T cells, or T cells were the source of the cDNA or gDNA that made up the material.

CDR1 SGDLS and CDR2 YYNGEE come from the germline V gene. The CDR3 is 15 residues long. Clinical history reported by participants formed the basis on which cohorts were assigned. This clone was counted between two and nine times. A read error may explain this, as a much larger clone is one base away. The identical CDR3 is also encoded by other nucleotide sequences in the sample. In the original analysis: Estimates of nucleated cell counts were drawn from the amplification of reference gene primers. Measured with immunoSEQ multiplex PCR; TCRdb has only the in-frame clones, and not every one. V and J calls plus clone size are reproduced from that table; the DNA served to infer D and trimming. Of roughly 360,000 clones listed, around nine tenths are singletons.

Sequencing was performed on PBMCs or T cells enriched from blood (not recorded which). This TCR derives from a woman aged 30 to 39 with acute COVID-19. The chain employs TRBV9 and TRBJ2-3; D might be TRBD2 (7 bases). The CDR3 loop is CASRGGGASTDTQYF. CDR3 coding DNA: TGCGCCAGCCGGGGAGGGGGGGCTAGCACAGATACGCAGTATTTT. The variable domain in full, completed from reference TRBV9 and TRBJ2-3, reads DSGVTQTPKHLITATGQRVTLRCSPRSGDLSVYWYQQSLDQGLQFLIQYYNGEERAKGNILERFSAQQFPDLHSELNLSSLELGDSALYFCASRGGGASTDTQYFGPGTRLTVL.